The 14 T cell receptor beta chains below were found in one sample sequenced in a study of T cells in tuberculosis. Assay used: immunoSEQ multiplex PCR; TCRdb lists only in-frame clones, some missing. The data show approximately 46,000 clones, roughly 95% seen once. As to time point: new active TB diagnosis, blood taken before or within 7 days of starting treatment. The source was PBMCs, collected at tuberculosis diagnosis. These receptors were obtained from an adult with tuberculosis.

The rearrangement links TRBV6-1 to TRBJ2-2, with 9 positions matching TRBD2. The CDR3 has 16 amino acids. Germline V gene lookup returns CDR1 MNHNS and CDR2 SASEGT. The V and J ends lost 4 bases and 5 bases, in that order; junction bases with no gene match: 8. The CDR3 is CASSAGTSIRTGELFF. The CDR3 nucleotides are TGTGCCAGCAGTGCAGGGACTAGCATTAGGACCGGGGAGCTGTTTTTT.

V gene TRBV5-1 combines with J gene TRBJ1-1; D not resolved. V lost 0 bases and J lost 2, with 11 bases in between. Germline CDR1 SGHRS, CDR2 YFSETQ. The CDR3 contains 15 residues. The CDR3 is CASSLARGSNTEAFF. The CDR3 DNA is TGCGCCAGCAGCTTGGCTCGGGGATCCAACACTGAAGCTTTCTTT.

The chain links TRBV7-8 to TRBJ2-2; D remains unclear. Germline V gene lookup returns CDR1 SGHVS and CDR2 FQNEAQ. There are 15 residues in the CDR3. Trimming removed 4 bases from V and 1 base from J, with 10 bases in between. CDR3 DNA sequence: TGTGCCAGCAGCTCTAATCCCTTGAACACCGGGGAGCTGTTTTTT. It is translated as CASSSNPLNTGELFF.

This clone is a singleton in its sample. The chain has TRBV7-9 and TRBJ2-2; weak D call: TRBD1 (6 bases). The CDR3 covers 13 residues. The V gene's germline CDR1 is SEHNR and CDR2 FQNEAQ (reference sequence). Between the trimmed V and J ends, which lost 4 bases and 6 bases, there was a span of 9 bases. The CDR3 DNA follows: TGTGCCAGCAGCTCACAGGGAGCCGGGGAGCTGTTTTTT. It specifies CASSSQGAGELFF.

CDR3: CASSDERERGDTQYF. The CDR3 DNA sequence: TGCGCCAGCAGTGATGAGCGGGAGAGGGGAGATACGCAGTATTTT. This chain joins TRBV10-1 and TRBJ2-3, with 8 bases matching TRBD2. CDR1 WNHNN and CDR2 SYGVQD come from the germline V gene (reference sequence). The V and J ends lost 3 bases and 5 bases, in that order; junction bases with no gene match: 7. CDR3 length: 15 amino acids.

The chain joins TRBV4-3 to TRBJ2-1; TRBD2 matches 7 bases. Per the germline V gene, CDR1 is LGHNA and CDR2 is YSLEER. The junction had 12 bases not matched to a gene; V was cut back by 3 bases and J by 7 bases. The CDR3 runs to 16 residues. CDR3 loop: CASSHLSPGGSNEQFF. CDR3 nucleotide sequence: TGCGCCAGCAGCCACCTTAGCCCCGGGGGGAGTAATGAGCAGTTCTTC.

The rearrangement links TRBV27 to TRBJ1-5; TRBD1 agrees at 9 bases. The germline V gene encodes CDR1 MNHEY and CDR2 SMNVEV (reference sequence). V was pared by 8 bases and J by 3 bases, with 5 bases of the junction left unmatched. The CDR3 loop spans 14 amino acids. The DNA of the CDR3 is TGTGCCAGCGGATGGACAGGGGACAATCAGCCCCAGCATTTT. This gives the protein CASGWTGDNQPQHF.

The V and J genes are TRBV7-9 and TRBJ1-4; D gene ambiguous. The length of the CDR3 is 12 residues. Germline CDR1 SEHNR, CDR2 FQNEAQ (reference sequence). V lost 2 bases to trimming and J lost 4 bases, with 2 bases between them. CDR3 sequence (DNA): TGTGCCAGCAGCTTACATAATGAAAAACTGTTTTTT. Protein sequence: CASSLHNEKLFF.

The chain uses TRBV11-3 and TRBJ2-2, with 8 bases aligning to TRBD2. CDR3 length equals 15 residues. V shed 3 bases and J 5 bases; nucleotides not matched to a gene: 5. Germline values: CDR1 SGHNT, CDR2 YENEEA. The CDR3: CASSLGLVGTGELFF. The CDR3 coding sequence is TGTGCCAGCAGCTTGGGACTAGTGGGAACCGGGGAGCTGTTTTTT.

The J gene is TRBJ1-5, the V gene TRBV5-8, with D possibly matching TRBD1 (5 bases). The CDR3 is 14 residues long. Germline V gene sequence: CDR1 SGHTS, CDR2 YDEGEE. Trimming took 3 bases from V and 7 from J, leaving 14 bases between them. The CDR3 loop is CASSSGFRGQPQHF. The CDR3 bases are TGTGCCAGCAGCTCTGGGTTTAGGGGCCAGCCCCAGCATTTT.

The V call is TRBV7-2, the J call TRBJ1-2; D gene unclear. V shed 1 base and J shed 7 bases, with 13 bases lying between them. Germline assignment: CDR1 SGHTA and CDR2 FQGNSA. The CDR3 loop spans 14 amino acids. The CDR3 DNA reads TGTGCCAGCAGCTTAGATGGTTATGGAGGTGGCTACACCTTC. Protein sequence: CASSLDGYGGGYTF.

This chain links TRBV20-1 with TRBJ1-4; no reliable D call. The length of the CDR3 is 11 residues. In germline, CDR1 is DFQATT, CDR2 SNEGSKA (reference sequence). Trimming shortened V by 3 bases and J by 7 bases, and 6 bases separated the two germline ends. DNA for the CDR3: TGCAGTGCTAGTCCGTCTGAAAAACTGTTTTTT. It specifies CSASPSEKLFF.

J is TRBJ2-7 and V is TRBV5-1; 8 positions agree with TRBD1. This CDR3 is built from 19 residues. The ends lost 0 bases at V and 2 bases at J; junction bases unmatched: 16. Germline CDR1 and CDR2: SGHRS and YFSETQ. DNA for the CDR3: TGCGCCAGCAGCTTGGCCTTGCGGACAGGGTTTCGAGGGGCCTACGAGCAGTACTTC. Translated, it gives CASSLALRTGFRGAYEQYF.

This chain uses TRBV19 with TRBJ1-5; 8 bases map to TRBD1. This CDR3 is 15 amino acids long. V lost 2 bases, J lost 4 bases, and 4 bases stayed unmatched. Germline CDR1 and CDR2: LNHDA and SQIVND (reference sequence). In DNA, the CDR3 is TGTGCCAGTAGTATACAGGGGGCAAGGAATCAGCCCCAGCATTTT. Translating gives CASSIQGARNQPQHF.